The 2 T cell receptor beta chains given below trace back to one sample, sequenced in a study of blood T cell repertoires in COVID-19. Sequenced by immunoSEQ multiplex PCR; TCRdb stores in-frame clones only, minus some. The data show 130,000 or so clones, over 75% seen once. The source material was peripheral blood. All receptors come from a man aged 55-75 years with active or convalescent COVID-19.

This clone came up a few times. The chain links TRBV28 to TRBJ1-1; D is perhaps TRBD1 (6 bases). In germline, CDR1 is MDHEN, CDR2 SYDVKM. The CDR3 contains 14 residues. With 2 bases removed from V and 3 bases from J, the gap between germline ends came to 10 bases. CDR3 region: CASSLPGTYTEAFF. As DNA, the CDR3 is TGTGCCAGCAGTTTACCGGGGACATACACTGAAGCTTTCTTT.

This clone was counted only a few times. The V call is TRBV7-8, the J call TRBJ1-5; D may be TRBD1 (6 bases). Per germline, CDR1 SGHVS and CDR2 FQNEAQ. Trimming left V 4 bases short and J 4 bases short, with 11 bases between. CDR3 length: 14 amino acids. The CDR3 loop is CASSSGQWNQPQHF. Written as DNA, the CDR3 is TGTGCCAGCAGCTCCGGACAGTGGAATCAGCCCCAGCATTTT.